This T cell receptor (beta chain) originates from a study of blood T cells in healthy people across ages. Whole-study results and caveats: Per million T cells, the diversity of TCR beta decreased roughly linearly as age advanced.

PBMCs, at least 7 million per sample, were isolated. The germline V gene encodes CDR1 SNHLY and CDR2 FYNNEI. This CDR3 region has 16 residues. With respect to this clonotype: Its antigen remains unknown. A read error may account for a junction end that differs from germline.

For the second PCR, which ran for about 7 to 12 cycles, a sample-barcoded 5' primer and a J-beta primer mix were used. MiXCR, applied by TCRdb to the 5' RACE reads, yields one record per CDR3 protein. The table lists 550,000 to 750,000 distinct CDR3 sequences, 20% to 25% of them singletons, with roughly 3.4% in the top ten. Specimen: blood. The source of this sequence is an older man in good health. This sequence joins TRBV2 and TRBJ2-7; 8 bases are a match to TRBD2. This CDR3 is CASSELTSVTIYGQHF. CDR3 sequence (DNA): TGTGCCAGCAGCGAACTGACTAGCGTGACGATTTACGGGCAGCACTTC.